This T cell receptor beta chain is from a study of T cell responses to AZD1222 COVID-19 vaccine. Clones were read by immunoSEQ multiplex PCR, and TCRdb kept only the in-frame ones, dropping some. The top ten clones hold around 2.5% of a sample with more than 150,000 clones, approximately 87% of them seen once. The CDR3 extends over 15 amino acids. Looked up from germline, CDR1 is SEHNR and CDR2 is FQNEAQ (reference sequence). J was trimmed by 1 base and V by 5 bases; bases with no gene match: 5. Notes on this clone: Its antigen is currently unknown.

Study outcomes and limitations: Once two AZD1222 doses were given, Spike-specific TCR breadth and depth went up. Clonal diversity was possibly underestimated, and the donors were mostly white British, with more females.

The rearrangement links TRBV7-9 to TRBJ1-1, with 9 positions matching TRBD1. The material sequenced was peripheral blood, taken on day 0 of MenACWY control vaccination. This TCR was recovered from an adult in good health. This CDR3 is CASSDGTGSNTEAFF. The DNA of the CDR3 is TGTGCCAGCAGCGACGGGACAGGGTCGAACACTGAAGCTTTCTTT.